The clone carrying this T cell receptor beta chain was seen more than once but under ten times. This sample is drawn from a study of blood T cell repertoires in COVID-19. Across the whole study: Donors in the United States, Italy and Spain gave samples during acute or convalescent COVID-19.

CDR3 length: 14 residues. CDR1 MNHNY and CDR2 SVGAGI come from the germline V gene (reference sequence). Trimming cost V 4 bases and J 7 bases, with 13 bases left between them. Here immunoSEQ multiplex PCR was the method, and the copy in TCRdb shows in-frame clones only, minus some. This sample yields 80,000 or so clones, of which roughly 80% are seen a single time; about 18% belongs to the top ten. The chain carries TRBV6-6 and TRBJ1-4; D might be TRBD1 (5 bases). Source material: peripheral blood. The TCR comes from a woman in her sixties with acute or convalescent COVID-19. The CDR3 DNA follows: TGTGCCAGCAGTTCCCAGGGATCAGCTGAAAAACTGTTTTTT. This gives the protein CASSSQGSAEKLFF.